The text below deals with one TCR beta chain. Its target is unknown. This record belongs to a study of identical twins. Study-wide results and caveats: Cord blood's abundant beta clonotypes had fewer insertions, unlike memory repertoires. Not following the same donors, the study drew its conclusions from cross-sectional statistical analysis.

MiXCR, run by TCRdb on the 5' RACE reads, gives a single entry per CDR3 protein. The sample has 400,000 to 600,000 distinct CDR3 sequences; about a fifth are singletons. This sample was also put to use in a study of yellow fever vaccine responses in identical twins.

The clonotype was recovered from a woman under 30 in good health. The sequenced material came from CD4+ T cells sorted from blood.

The DNA for the CDR3 is TGCGCCAGCAGCTCGGTAGTGAGTGAGCAGTTCTTC. It encodes CASSSVVSEQFF. The chain is built from TRBV5-1 and TRBJ2-1; D unclear. Germline-derived CDR1 and CDR2 are SGHRS and YFSETQ. The CDR3 has 12 residues. The V and J ends lost 3 bases and 9 bases respectively, with 10 bases between them.